The rows below give T cell receptor beta chains drawn from one sample of a study of early T cells in non-severe SARS-CoV-2 infection. Via MiXCR, TCRdb re-called the 5' RACE reads, giving one row per CDR3 protein. The data show around 110,000 distinct CDR3 sequences, 11% seen once. Material for sequencing was whole blood. These receptors all come from an adult who was a healthcare worker with PCR-confirmed SARS-CoV-2 infection or an uninfected control (not recorded which). The CDR3 runs from the conserved cysteine through the conserved F or W. A D gene is named only where the DNA matches it firmly. Not every row has a clone size; where given, it reads once, few, many or a size class.

j_call,d_call,clone_size,v_call,cdr3_aa,cdr3_nt
TRBJ2-6,TRBD2,many,TRBV29-1,CSVGGSSGANVLTF,TGCAGCGTTGGCGGGAGCTCTGGGGCCAACGTCCTGACTTTC
TRBJ2-6,NA,many,TRBV3-1,CASSLYPLSGANVLTF,TGTGCCAGCAGCCTGTACCCACTCTCTGGGGCCAACGTCCTGACTTTC
TRBJ2-3,NA,many,TRBV19,CASSPHGIGTDTQYF,TGTGCCAGTAGTCCTCATGGGATCGGGACAGATACGCAGTATTTT
TRBJ2-3,NA,many,TRBV28,CASSSSLDTQYF,TGTGCCAGCAGTTCCAGCTTAGATACGCAGTATTTT
TRBJ1-6,NA,few,TRBV10-3,CAISESKGNNSPLHF,TGTGCCATCAGTGAGTCGAAAGGGAACAATTCACCCCTCCACTTT
TRBJ2-6,NA,once,TRBV6-5,CASSSRNTGSEANVLTF,TGTGCCAGCAGCTCACGCAATACAGGTTCTGAGGCCAACGTCCTGACTTTC
TRBJ2-1,TRBD2,NA,TRBV29-1,CSASGLAVFQEQFF,TGCAGCGCTTCGGGACTAGCGGTGTTTCAGGAGCAGTTCTTC
TRBJ2-7,TRBD1,many,TRBV5-4,CASSPPGQAYEQYF,TGTGCCAGCAGCCCGCCTGGACAGGCCTACGAGCAGTACTTC
TRBJ1-4,NA,NA,TRBV7-8,CASSSRATNEKLFF,TGTGCCAGCAGCAGTCGAGCAACTAATGAAAAACTGTTTTTT
TRBJ1-2,NA,once,TRBV2,CASSVEANYGHTF,TGTGCCAGCAGTGTAGAGGCGAACTATGGCCACACCTTC
TRBJ2-5,TRBD2,many,TRBV5-1,CASSTQGAGAGETQYF,TGCGCCAGCAGCACTCAAGGGGCGGGAGCTGGTGAGACCCAGTACTTC
TRBJ2-7,NA,NA,TRBV5-1,CASSLDEQSYPFYEQYF,TGCGCCAGCAGCTTGGATGAACAATCTTACCCCTTTTACGAGCAGTACTTC
TRBJ1-2,NA,few,TRBV18,CASSTGGKGAVSGYTF,TGTGCCAGCTCCACCGGGGGGAAGGGAGCTGTAAGTGGCTACACCTTC
TRBJ2-1,TRBD2,many,TRBV11-2,CASSWRTSGRADEQFF,TGTGCCAGCAGCTGGAGGACTAGCGGGAGGGCCGATGAGCAGTTCTTC
TRBJ2-7,NA,few,TRBV20-1,CSAREEQYF,TGCAGTGCTAGAGAGGAGCAGTACTTC
TRBJ2-7,NA,few,TRBV5-6,CASSSHLTYEQYF,TGTGCCAGCAGCTCACACCTCACCTACGAGCAGTACTTC
TRBJ2-7,NA,many,TRBV10-3,CAITDGQSYEQYF,TGTGCCATCACCGACGGACAGAGCTACGAGCAGTACTTC
TRBJ1-4,NA,few,TRBV6-1,CASSEVGPGEKLFF,TGTGCCAGCAGTGAAGTGGGCCCGGGCGAAAAACTGTTTTTT
TRBJ2-1,NA,few,TRBV7-2,CASSLAGTGGYNEQFF,TGTGCCAGCAGCTTGGCAGGGACTGGAGGGTACAATGAGCAGTTCTTC
TRBJ2-2,TRBD2,few,TRBV2,CASSPQLAGPGTGELFF,TGTGCCAGCAGTCCCCAACTAGCGGGACCGGGGACCGGGGAGCTGTTTTTT
TRBJ2-1,NA,NA,TRBV30,CARILPGRDGAYEQFF,TGTGCCCGAATACTGCCGGGTCGGGATGGGGCCTATGAGCAGTTCTTC
TRBJ2-1,TRBD2,many,TRBV29-1,CSVEPDSGRHEQFF,TGCAGCGTTGAACCGGATAGCGGGAGGCATGAGCAGTTCTTC
TRBJ1-2,NA,few,TRBV19,CASSIALGTGYTF,TGTGCCAGTAGTATAGCGTTGGGGACTGGCTACACCTTC
TRBJ2-1,TRBD2,NA,TRBV30,CAYGLATEQFF,TGTGCCTACGGACTAGCCACTGAGCAGTTCTTC
TRBJ2-5,TRBD1,many,TRBV7-6,CASSWDRAEETQYF,TGTGCCAGCAGCTGGGACAGGGCCGAAGAGACCCAGTACTTC
TRBJ2-1,TRBD2,few,TRBV13,CASSLDRPGRAPVGEQFF,TGTGCCAGCAGCTTAGACCGCCCTGGGAGGGCGCCAGTGGGTGAGCAGTTCTTC
TRBJ1-4,NA,NA,TRBV28,CASTKQDLNEKLFF,TGTGCCAGCACCAAACAAGACCTTAATGAAAAACTGTTTTTT
TRBJ2-3,NA,many,TRBV28,CASRPRDNSRDTQYF,TGTGCCAGCAGACCCCGGGACAACTCCCGAGATACGCAGTATTTT
TRBJ1-4,NA,many,TRBV12-3/TRBV12-4,CASSLGRSTNEKLFF,TGTGCCAGCAGTTTGGGCAGAAGTACTAATGAAAAACTGTTTTTT
TRBJ1-1,NA,NA,TRBV2,CASGGQNTEAFF,TGTGCCAGCGGGGGGCAAAACACTGAAGCTTTCTTT
TRBJ2-7,NA,few,TRBV10-3,CATRGAGGREQYF,TGTGCCACCCGAGGGGCAGGGGGGCGCGAGCAGTACTTC
TRBJ2-1,TRBD2,NA,TRBV10-2,CATLAGVGDEQFF,TGCGCCACCTTAGCGGGAGTAGGCGATGAGCAGTTCTTC
TRBJ2-1,TRBD2,many,TRBV20-1,CSASGRAYNEQFF,TGCAGTGCTAGCGGGAGGGCTTACAATGAGCAGTTCTTC
TRBJ2-3,TRBD1,many,TRBV27,CASRRTGVEDTQYF,TGTGCCAGCAGGAGGACAGGGGTCGAAGATACGCAGTATTTT
TRBJ1-1,NA,NA,TRBV3-1,CASSRDTTGGGAFF,TGTGCCAGCAGCCGAGACACTACCGGCGGGGGAGCTTTCTTT
TRBJ2-4,NA,many,TRBV12-5,CASGNSWENIQYF,TGTGCTAGTGGTAATAGCTGGGAAAACATTCAGTACTTC
TRBJ2-4,NA,many,TRBV7-9,CASEDGGYLAKNIQYF,TGTGCCAGCGAGGACGGCGGTTACCTAGCCAAAAACATTCAGTACTTC
TRBJ1-6,NA,NA,TRBV7-6,CASSLESGGARNSPLHF,TGTGCCAGCAGCTTAGAGTCTGGGGGCGCTCGGAATTCACCCCTCCACTTT
TRBJ2-5,NA,NA,TRBV12-3/TRBV12-4,CASSFLRGETQYF,TGTGCCAGCAGTTTCCTCAGGGGAGAGACCCAGTACTTC
TRBJ1-5,TRBD1,many,TRBV28,CASKRGQGGNQPQHF,TGTGCCAGCAAACGAGGACAGGGAGGCAATCAGCCCCAGCATTTT
TRBJ2-7,NA,many,TRBV28,CASSLSTVSYEQYF,TGTGCCAGCAGTTTATCGACAGTGTCCTACGAGCAGTACTTC
TRBJ1-6,NA,few,TRBV5-6,CASSYRVRGRSPLHF,TGTGCCAGCAGCTACAGGGTGAGGGGACGTTCACCCCTCCACTTT
TRBJ1-5,NA,many,TRBV7-2,CASSEGMPQHF,TGTGCCAGCAGCGAGGGCATGCCCCAGCATTTT
TRBJ1-1,NA,NA,TRBV6-5,CASSFTPTANTEAFF,TGTGCCAGCAGTTTTACACCCACGGCCAACACTGAAGCTTTCTTT
TRBJ2-5,NA,many,TRBV18,CASSPPNRVQETQYF,TGTGCCAGCTCACCACCCAACAGAGTTCAAGAGACCCAGTACTTC
TRBJ1-5,NA,NA,TRBV28,CASSFGGYSNQPRHF,TGTGCCAGCAGTTTTGGGGGGTATAGCAATCAGCCCCGGCATTTT
TRBJ2-1,NA,NA,TRBV30,CAGAGLTEQFF,TGTGCCGGGGCGGGGCTCACTGAGCAGTTCTTC
TRBJ2-4,TRBD1,few,TRBV7-2,CASSSRVGGEENIQYF,TGTGCCAGCAGCTCTAGGGTAGGGGGCGAGGAAAACATTCAGTACTTC
TRBJ1-2,TRBD1,few,TRBV28,CASGEQGARGYTF,TGTGCCAGCGGAGAACAGGGGGCGAGAGGCTACACCTTC
TRBJ2-1,TRBD2,many,TRBV5-1,CASSLTSGLAGYNEQFF,TGCGCCAGCAGCTTGACCTCGGGACTAGCGGGTTACAATGAGCAGTTCTTC
TRBJ2-2,NA,many,TRBV28,CASTPGRVLTGELFF,TGTGCCAGCACCCCAGGTCGGGTACTTACCGGGGAGCTGTTTTTT
TRBJ1-2,NA,many,TRBV12-3/TRBV12-4,CASSPSPSGYTF,TGTGCCAGCAGCCCTTCCCCGAGTGGCTACACCTTC
TRBJ1-5,NA,few,TRBV7-8,CASSLRVSLQPQHF,TGTGCCAGCAGCTTAAGGGTATCCCTCCAGCCCCAGCATTTT